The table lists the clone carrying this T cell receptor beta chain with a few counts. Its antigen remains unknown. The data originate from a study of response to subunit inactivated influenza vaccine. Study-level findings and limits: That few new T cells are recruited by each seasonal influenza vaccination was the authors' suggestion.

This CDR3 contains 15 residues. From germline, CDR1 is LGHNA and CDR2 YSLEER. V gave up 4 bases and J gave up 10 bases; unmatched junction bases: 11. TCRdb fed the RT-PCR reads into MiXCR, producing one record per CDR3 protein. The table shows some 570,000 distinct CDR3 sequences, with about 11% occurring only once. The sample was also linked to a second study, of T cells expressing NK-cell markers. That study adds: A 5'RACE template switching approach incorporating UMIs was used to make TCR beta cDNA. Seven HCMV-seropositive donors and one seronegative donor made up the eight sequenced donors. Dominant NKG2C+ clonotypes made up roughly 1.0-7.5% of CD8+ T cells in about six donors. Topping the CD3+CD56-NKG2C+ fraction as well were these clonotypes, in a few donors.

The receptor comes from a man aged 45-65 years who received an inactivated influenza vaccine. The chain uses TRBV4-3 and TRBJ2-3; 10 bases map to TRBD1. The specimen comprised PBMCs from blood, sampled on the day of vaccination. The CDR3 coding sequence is TGCGCCAGCAGCCCCAGGGGACAGGGGTTTAAGGCGCAGTATTTT. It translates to CASSPRGQGFKAQYF.